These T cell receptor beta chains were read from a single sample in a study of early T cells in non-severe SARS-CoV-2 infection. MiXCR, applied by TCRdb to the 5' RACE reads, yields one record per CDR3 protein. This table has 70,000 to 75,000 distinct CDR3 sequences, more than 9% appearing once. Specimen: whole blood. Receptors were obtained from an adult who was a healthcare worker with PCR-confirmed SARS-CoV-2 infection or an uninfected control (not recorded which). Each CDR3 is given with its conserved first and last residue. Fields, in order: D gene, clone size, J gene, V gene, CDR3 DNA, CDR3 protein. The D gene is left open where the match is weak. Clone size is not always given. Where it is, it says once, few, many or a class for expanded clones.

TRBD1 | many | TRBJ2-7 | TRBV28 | TGTGCCAGCAGTTCTCCCTCGGGACAGGGACTATACGAGCAGTACTTC | CASSSPSGQGLYEQYF
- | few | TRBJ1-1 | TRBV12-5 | TGTGCTAGTGGTTTGGTCCTCGGGGGAGAGGGAACTGAAGCTTTCTTT | CASGLVLGGEGTEAFF
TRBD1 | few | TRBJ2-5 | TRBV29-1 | TGCAGCCCTGTAACAGGGGCGACCCAGTACTTC | CSPVTGATQYF
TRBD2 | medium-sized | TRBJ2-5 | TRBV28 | TGTGCCAGCAGTTTCCAGCGGGAGGGCCAAGAGACCCAGTACTTC | CASSFQREGQETQYF
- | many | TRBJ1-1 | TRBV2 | TGTGCCAGCACCCTTACAGAGAACACTGAAGCTTTCTTT | CASTLTENTEAFF
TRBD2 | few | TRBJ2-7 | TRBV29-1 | TGCAGCGTTGCGAGCGGGATCTACGAGCAGTACTTC | CSVASGIYEQYF
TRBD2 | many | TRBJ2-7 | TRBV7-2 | TGTGCCAGCAGCTCCCAAGGAGGTAGCGGGACGACCTACGAGCAGTACTTC | CASSSQGGSGTTYEQYF
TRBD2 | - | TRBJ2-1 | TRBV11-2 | TGTGCCAGCAGCTTATTCCAGCGGGAGGGCCGGCAGTTCTTC | CASSLFQREGRQFF
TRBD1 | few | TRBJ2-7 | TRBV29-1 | TGCAGCGTAGGGACAGGCCTGGCTTACGAGCAGTACTTC | CSVGTGLAYEQYF
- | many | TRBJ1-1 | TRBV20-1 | TGCAGAACAAGTTTAAACATGAACACTGAAGCTTTCTTT | CRTSLNMNTEAFF
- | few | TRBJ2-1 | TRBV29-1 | TGCAGCGCAAACCCCTGGGGGCAGGCTGGGGATGAGCAGTTCTTC | CSANPWGQAGDEQFF
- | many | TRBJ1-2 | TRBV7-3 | TGTGCCAGCAGCCCCCTAGGAGGGTATGGCTACACCTTC | CASSPLGGYGYTF